This T cell receptor beta chain was obtained from a study of graft-versus-host responses after intestinal transplantation. General study results and limits: Investigators detected GvH clones in recipient marrow, with some emerging earlier in ileum or blood.

Concerning this clone itself: Its antigen is unidentified.

Clones were read by immunoSEQ multiplex PCR, and TCRdb kept only the in-frame ones, dropping some. This table holds under 85,000 clones, less than 95% found once. This receptor was taken from a human donor who received an intestinal transplant. The source was unstimulated CD8+ T cells sorted from spleen or lymph node cells, collected before intestinal transplant.

The CDR3 sequence is CASSITGYNEQFF. The CDR3 DNA sequence: TGTGCCAGTAGTATAACGGGCTACAATGAGCAGTTCTTC. V and J are TRBV19 and TRBJ2-1, with D unclear. This CDR3 comprises 13 residues. Trimming stripped 2 bases from V and 3 bases from J, with 5 bases between. Germline CDR1 reads LNHDA; CDR2 reads SQIVND (reference sequence).